The 17 T cell receptor beta chains below were found in one sample sequenced in a study of T cells in Graves' hyperthyroidism and ophthalmopathy. Amplification of TCR beta CDR3 regions used RNA as the template. When the TCR CDR3 underwent first-round RT-PCR, the HTBI primer set was used. Via MiXCR, TCRdb re-called the multiplex PCR reads, giving one row per CDR3 protein. The repertoire includes approximately 330,000 distinct CDR3 sequences, roughly 13% of them detected once, and almost 35% sits in the top ten. The sequenced sample was blood. These receptors were collected from a middle-aged woman with Graves' ophthalmopathy.

The chain employs TRBV10-3 and TRBJ1-5, with D unclear. Germline V lookup: CDR1 ENHRY, CDR2 SYGVKD. Trimming stripped 5 bases from V and 2 bases from J, with 10 bases between. The CDR3 has 14 amino acids. As DNA, the CDR3 is TGTGCCATCAGTTCGGCGCAGGGCAATCAGCCCCAGCATTTT. Its translation is CAISSAQGNQPQHF.

This clonotype has at least ten counts. The gene calls are TRBV6-5 and TRBJ1-5; D gene unclear. With 2 bases removed from V and 0 bases from J, the gap between germline ends came to 2 bases. The CDR3 contains 13 residues. Germline assignment: CDR1 MNHEY and CDR2 SVGAGI. As DNA, the CDR3 is TGTGCCAGCAGTTACGTTAGCAATCAGCCCCAGCATTTT. Translated: CASSYVSNQPQHF.

This clonotype was picked up many times. The chain uses TRBV5-1 and TRBJ1-2; no firm D call. Trimming stripped 2 bases from V and 2 bases from J, with 16 bases between. The length of the CDR3 is 16 residues. CDR1 is SGHRS and CDR2 is YFSETQ in the germline V gene. Here the CDR3 reads CASSFGRDRPNYGYTF. DNA of the CDR3: TGCGCCAGCAGCTTTGGGAGGGATCGACCGAACTATGGCTACACCTTC.

In its sample, this clonotype was seen a few times. The chain combines TRBV20-1 with TRBJ2-5, with D uncertain. Trimming left V 6 bases short and J 4 bases short, with 9 bases between. Germline V gene data show CDR1 as DFQATT and CDR2 as SNEGSKA (reference sequence). The CDR3 sequence is 11 residues long. The CDR3 reads CSAELRETQYF. The CDR3 DNA is TGCAGTGCCGAGTTGCGAGAGACCCAGTACTTC.

This clonotype has a count of ten or more. The chain combines TRBV6-1 with TRBJ1-1; D might be TRBD1 (6 bases). Trimming removed 7 bases at V and 0 bases at J, with 9 bases between. The CDR3 spans 13 residues. Germline V CDR1 and CDR2: MNHNS, SASEGT. CDR3 region: CASNRVMNTEAFF. CDR3 DNA: TGTGCCAGCAACAGGGTCATGAACACTGAAGCTTTCTTT.

V is TRBV2 and J is TRBJ2-1; possibly TRBD1 or TRBD2 for D (5 bases each). CDR1 is SNHLY, CDR2 FYNNEI, per germline. CDR3 length equals 16 residues. Trimming removed 3 bases from V and 8 bases from J, with 20 bases in between. The CDR3 DNA reads TGTGCCAGCAGTGATAGATATGGGACCCAGGGCTATGAGCAGTTCTTC. Its translation: CASSDRYGTQGYEQFF.

This clonotype showed up many times. V usage is TRBV6-1 and J usage is TRBJ2-1; TRBD2 agrees at 12 bases. Germline loops: CDR1 MNHNS, CDR2 SASEGT. The CDR3 loop spans 17 amino acids. The ends lost 6 bases at V and 8 bases at J; junction bases unmatched: 14. Written as DNA, the CDR3 is TGTGCCAGCAGAACCGGACTAGCGGGATGGGTAGGCGATGAGCAGTTCTTC. This sequence encodes CASRTGLAGWVGDEQFF.

This clonotype turned up a few times. The J gene is TRBJ1-5, the V gene TRBV4-1; TRBD1 matches 11 bases. J lost 6 bases, V lost 2 bases, and 12 bases had no gene match. The CDR3 contains 18 residues. Germline values: CDR1 MGHRA, CDR2 YSYEKL. The CDR3 nucleotides read TGCGCCAGCAGCCAAAGGACAGGGGGCGCGATAGGAGGTCAGCCCCAGCATTTT. Translated: CASSQRTGGAIGGQPQHF.

This clonotype has a count of ten or more. The chain has TRBV28 and TRBJ2-7; 10 bases line up with TRBD2. The CDR3 has 15 residues. Germline V gives CDR1 MDHEN, CDR2 SYDVKM. The J segment lost 2 bases and the V segment lost 7 bases, leaving 8 bases of the junction unmatched. The chain's CDR3 is CASTLLAGRTYEQYF. The CDR3 coding sequence is TGTGCCAGCACGCTACTAGCGGGAAGAACCTACGAGCAGTACTTC.

A note on this clonotype: A much larger clone is a single base away; this may be a read error. The gene calls are TRBV29-1 and TRBJ1-2; D is perhaps TRBD1 (6 bases). The CDR3 contains 11 residues. CDR1 is SQVTM, CDR2 ANQGSEA, per germline. The CDR3 loop is CGVDTGNGYTF. The DNA for the CDR3 is TGCGGCGTCGACACAGGGAATGGCTACACCTTC.

This clonotype was seen repeatedly, ten times or more. The chain carries TRBV29-1 and TRBJ2-7, with TRBD2 matching over 7 bases. Germline CDR1 is SQVTM and CDR2 is ANQGSEA. This CDR3 has 11 residues. The V gene end was trimmed by 7 bases and the J gene end by 3 bases; junction bases not matched to a gene: 3. CDR3 region: CSARTSYEQYF. The CDR3, as DNA: TGCAGCGCTCGGACTAGCTACGAGCAGTACTTC.

This clonotype was observed at least ten times. The chain joins TRBV6-5 to TRBJ2-1; TRBD1 agrees at 7 bases. Germline trimming cut 2 bases from V and 4 bases from J; bases unmatched to any gene: 11. Germline values: CDR1 MNHEY, CDR2 SVGAGI. CDR3 size: 17 residues. The CDR3 nucleotides read TGTGCCAGCAGTTACGCTTACCCCAGGACAGGTTACAATGAGCAGTTCTTC. The encoded protein is CASSYAYPRTGYNEQFF.

DNA of the CDR3: TGTGCCAGCAGTTCCGTCAGGGGCTGGACTGAAGCTTTCTTT. Amino acid sequence: CASSSVRGWTEAFF. J is TRBJ1-1 and V is TRBV28; D may be TRBD1 (6 bases). The CDR3 runs to 14 residues. Germline V gene data show CDR1 as MDHEN and CDR2 as SYDVKM. Trimming stripped 4 bases from V and 5 bases from J, with 14 bases between.

The chain has TRBV18 and TRBJ1-6; D might be TRBD1 (6 bases). This CDR3 has 15 amino acids. CDR1 is KGHSH and CDR2 is LQKENI in the germline V gene. With 6 bases removed from V and 7 bases from J, the gap between germline ends came to 16 bases. As DNA, the CDR3 is TGTGCCAGCTCCGTGGAAGGGGGTTACAATTCACCCCTCCACTTT. Translating it yields CASSVEGGYNSPLHF.

Comment on this clonotype: It may be a read error: a sequence one base away is much more abundant. The chain recombines TRBV7-9 with TRBJ1-1, with 9 bases identical to TRBD1. The CDR3 sequence is 16 residues long. The V gene's germline CDR1 is SEHNR and CDR2 FQNEAQ (reference sequence). The CDR3 DNA reads TGTGCCAGCAGCGAATGGACAGGGGCACCGAACACTGGAGCTTTCTTT. Translated: CASSEWTGAPNTGAFF.

Concerning this clonotype: The junction departs from germline at one end; a sequencing error may be responsible. The chain employs TRBV28 and TRBJ1-1; D remains ambiguous. The CDR3 covers 13 residues. Germline CDR1 MDHEN, CDR2 SYDVKM. Written as DNA, the CDR3 is TGTGCCAGCAGTTTCTGGTTGGGCGCTGAAGCTTCCTTT. It is translated as CASSFWLGAEASF. Combining the CDR3 with reference TRBV28 and TRBJ1-1 gives the whole variable domain DVKVTQSSRYLVKRTGEKVFLECVQDMDHENMFWYRQDPGLGLRLIYFSYDVKMKEKGDIPEGYSVSREKKERFSLILESASTNQTSMYLCASSFWLGAEASFGQGTRLTVV.

The sample holds a few counts of this clonotype. The chain joins TRBV7-9 to TRBJ2-4; the D is unclear. Germline V lookup: CDR1 SEHNR, CDR2 FQNEAQ (reference sequence). The CDR3 length is 16 residues. V gave up 1 base and J gave up 3 bases, with 13 bases separating them. CDR3 DNA: TGTGCCAGCAGCTTAGATGGAGTGGGCGTCAAAAACATTCAGTACTTC. Its translation is CASSLDGVGVKNIQYF.